The 19 T cell receptor beta chains given below trace back to one sample, sequenced in a study of blood T cell repertoires in COVID-19. Assay: immunoSEQ multiplex PCR; the TCRdb copy retains only in-frame clones and omits some. Altogether tens of thousands of clones are present, approximately 89% being singletons, with the ten largest covering approximately 6.8%. The sample was peripheral blood. Receptors originate from an elderly woman with acute or convalescent COVID-19.

The gene calls are TRBV12-3 or TRBV12-4 and TRBJ2-5; TRBD1 is a possible D gene (6 bases). CDR3 length: 13 amino acids. V was cut by 6 bases and J by 2 bases, with 10 bases left in between. This CDR3 is CASRGQIQETQYF. The DNA of the CDR3 is TGTGCCAGCAGAGGACAGATTCAAGAGACCCAGTACTTC.

This rearrangement joins TRBV5-1 to TRBJ1-6, with D perhaps matching TRBD1 (5 bases). V lost 2 bases and J 4 bases, leaving 19 bases between the germline ends. Germline V CDR1 and CDR2: SGHRS, YFSETQ. The CDR3 has 18 amino acids. CDR3 protein: CASSFLYQDSDYNSPLHF. DNA for the CDR3: TGCGCCAGCAGCTTTTTATACCAAGACAGCGATTATAATTCACCCCTCCACTTT.

This sequence joins TRBV2 and TRBJ2-2; 11 nucleotides match TRBD2. CDR1 SNHLY and CDR2 FYNNEI come from the germline V gene. This CDR3 region has 16 residues. The junction had 3 bases not matched to a gene; V was cut back by 1 base and J by 5 bases. The CDR3, as DNA: TGTGCCAGCAGTGAAGGGGGACTAGCGGATACCGGGGAGCTGTTTTTT. It translates to CASSEGGLADTGELFF.

This clone has a single count. The chain joins TRBV9 to TRBJ1-2; no clear D. The CDR3 spans 11 residues. V lost 2 bases to trimming and J lost 8 bases, with 7 bases between them. Germline V lookup: CDR1 SGDLS, CDR2 YYNGEE. CDR3: CASSVPGGYTF. The CDR3 region has the DNA TGTGCCAGCAGCGTCCCGGGGGGCTACACCTTC. Together with reference TRBV9 and TRBJ1-2, the CDR3 gives the full variable domain: DSGVTQTPKHLITATGQRVTLRCSPRSGDLSVYWYQQSLDQGLQFLIQYYNGEERAKGNILERFSAQQFPDLHSELNLSSLELGDSALYFCASSVPGGYTFGSGTRLTVV.

V and J are TRBV28 and TRBJ1-5; D is uncertain. The CDR3 runs 12 residues. The germline CDR1 and CDR2 sequences are MDHEN and SYDVKM. V was shortened by 4 bases and J by 7 bases, with 8 bases between the two germline ends. CDR3: CASSSRAQPQHF. DNA for the CDR3: TGTGCCAGCAGTTCCCGCGCGCAGCCCCAGCATTTT.

The chain is built from TRBV6-2 or TRBV6-3 and TRBJ1-1; D might be TRBD1 (6 bases). The CDR3 is 18 residues long. CDR1 and CDR2 from the germline V gene are MNHEY and SVGEGT. V was cut by 6 bases and J by 0 bases, with 23 bases left in between. CDR3 DNA: TGTGCCAGCAGCGTATACGACAGGCGGATGTGGCTGAACACTGAAGCTTTCTTT. Its protein is CASSVYDRRMWLNTEAFF.

The chain uses TRBV5-6 and TRBJ2-4; D may be TRBD2 (6 bases). The germline gives CDR1 SGHDT, CDR2 YYEEEE. There are 17 residues in the CDR3. The ends were cut back, 1 base at V and 0 bases at J, with 14 bases in the middle. The DNA for the CDR3 is TGTGCCAGCAGCTTGACTCTTAGCGGACTAGCCAAAAACATTCAGTACTTC. It specifies CASSLTLSGLAKNIQYF.

This clone was recorded once. The chain recombines TRBV30 with TRBJ1-1; D is possibly TRBD1 (5 bases). CDR1 is GTSNPN and CDR2 is SVGIG in the germline V gene (reference sequence). V dropped 6 bases and J dropped 1 base, with 12 bases sitting between them. CDR3 length: 13 amino acids. CDR3 nucleotides: TGTGCCTGCGATCGCAGGGAGAACACTGAAGCTTTCTTT. Translated, it gives CACDRRENTEAFF.

The chain carries TRBV6-2 or TRBV6-3 and TRBJ2-3; TRBD2 aligns across 12 bases. With V trimmed by 0 bases and J by 3 bases, 10 bases remained unmatched. The CDR3 spans 19 residues. CDR1 and CDR2 (germline): MNHEY, SVGEGT. In DNA, the CDR3 is TGTGCCAGCAGTTACTCGATCCTAGCGGGAGGGCCGAGGACAGATACGCAGTATTTT. This codes for CASSYSILAGGPRTDTQYF.

The rearrangement links TRBV5-1 to TRBJ1-1; TRBD1 might be the D (6 bases). V was cut by 0 bases and J by 4 bases, with 10 bases left in between. Germline V gene data show CDR1 as SGHRS and CDR2 as YFSETQ. There are 14 residues in the CDR3. DNA for the CDR3: TGCGCCAGCAGCTTGGCAGGGGCCCTCACTGAAGCTTTCTTT. It specifies CASSLAGALTEAFF.

V usage is TRBV30 and J usage is TRBJ1-2; D is ambiguous. Trimming pared 3 bases from V and 6 bases from J, leaving 8 bases between. Germline CDR1 reads GTSNPN; CDR2 reads SVGIG (reference sequence). This CDR3 spans 11 amino acids. DNA of the CDR3: TGTGCCTGGAGGAGGAGGAATGGCTACACCTTC. Translated: CAWRRRNGYTF. The full variable domain, rest sourced from reference TRBV30 and TRBJ1-2, is SQTIHQWPATLVQPVGSPLSLECTVEGTSNPNLYWYRQAAGRGLQLLFYSVGIGQISSEVPQNLSASRPQDRQFILSSKKLLLSDSGFYLCAWRRRNGYTFGSGTRLTVV.

The DNA of the CDR3 is TGTGCCAGCAGCCGTCGGGATAATGAAAAACTGTTTTTT. Protein sequence: CASSRRDNEKLFF. The genes are TRBV7-2 and TRBJ1-4; D unclear. V was clipped by 5 bases and J by 4 bases, with 8 bases between them. Germline CDR1 and CDR2: SGHTA and FQGNSA. CDR3 length: 13 amino acids.

The V and J genes are TRBV15 and TRBJ2-2, with 8 bases that match TRBD1. The CDR3 spans 15 residues. V was pared by 5 bases and J by 4 bases, with 6 bases of the junction left unmatched. Germline lookup yields CDR1 LNHNV and CDR2 YYDKDF (reference sequence). The CDR3 region has the DNA TGTGCCACCAGCGGGGGACAGGATCGCACCGGGGAGCTGTTTTTT. It yields the protein CATSGGQDRTGELFF.

The rearrangement uses TRBV7-8 and TRBJ1-5; a weak D match, TRBD1 (6 bases). Between the trimmed V and J ends, which lost 2 bases and 5 bases, there was a span of 13 bases. In germline, CDR1 is SGHVS, CDR2 FQNEAQ. CDR3 length: 15 residues. CDR3 sequence (DNA): TGTGCCAGCAGCTTACTCAGGGGCCGACATCAGCCCCAGCATTTT. Translating gives CASSLLRGRHQPQHF.

Ten or more counts support this clone. V is TRBV7-9 and J is TRBJ2-3, with D maybe TRBD1 (5 bases). The CDR3 runs to 14 residues. The germline V gene has CDR1 SEHNR and CDR2 FQNEAQ (reference sequence). Trimming pared 5 bases from V and 4 bases from J, leaving 13 bases between. The CDR3 bases are TGTGCCAGCAGCATTGGGCTAGGGGCAGATACGCAGTATTTT. Translated, it gives CASSIGLGADTQYF. The variable domain in full, completed from reference TRBV7-9 and TRBJ2-3, reads DTGVSQNPRHKITKRGQNVTFRCDPISEHNRLYWYRQTLGQGPEFLTYFQNEAQLEKSRLLSDRFSAERPKGSFSTLEIQRTEQGDSAMYLCASSIGLGADTQYFGPGTRLTVL.

V usage is TRBV7-2 and J usage is TRBJ2-2; 8 bases are a match to TRBD2. The CDR3 spans 15 residues. Per the germline V gene, CDR1 is SGHTA and CDR2 is FQGNSA. V gave up 5 bases and J gave up 5 bases; unmatched junction bases: 7. The CDR3 sequence is CASSGSGVLTGELFF. The CDR3 region has the DNA TGTGCCAGCAGCGGTAGCGGGGTCTTGACCGGGGAGCTGTTTTTT.

The CDR3 coding sequence is TGTGCCAGCTCCCCCATGGGTAGGGGGAGCAATCAGCCCCAGCATTTT. This gives the protein CASSPMGRGSNQPQHF. The V gene is TRBV18, the J gene TRBJ1-5, with D possibly being TRBD1 (6 bases). Germline lookup yields CDR1 KGHSH and CDR2 LQKENI. Deletions cut 6 bases from V and 1 base from J, with 16 bases between. The CDR3 covers 16 residues.

The rearrangement links TRBV9 to TRBJ1-2; D unclear. The CDR3 spans 15 residues. V lost 3 bases, J lost 4 bases, and 16 bases lay in between. Germline loops: CDR1 SGDLS, CDR2 YYNGEE. The CDR3 sequence is CASSAVGGVLYGYTF. The CDR3 coding sequence is TGTGCCAGCAGCGCTGTCGGAGGAGTTCTCTATGGCTACACCTTC.

V and J are TRBV5-1 and TRBJ2-2, with a possible D match to TRBD2 (6 bases). Between the trimmed V and J ends, which lost 3 bases and 1 base, there was a span of 7 bases. Germline CDR1 SGHRS, CDR2 YFSETQ. The CDR3 sequence is 14 residues long. CDR3 in amino acids: CASSWGVNTGELFF. The CDR3 DNA is TGCGCCAGCAGCTGGGGGGTGAACACCGGGGAGCTGTTTTTT.